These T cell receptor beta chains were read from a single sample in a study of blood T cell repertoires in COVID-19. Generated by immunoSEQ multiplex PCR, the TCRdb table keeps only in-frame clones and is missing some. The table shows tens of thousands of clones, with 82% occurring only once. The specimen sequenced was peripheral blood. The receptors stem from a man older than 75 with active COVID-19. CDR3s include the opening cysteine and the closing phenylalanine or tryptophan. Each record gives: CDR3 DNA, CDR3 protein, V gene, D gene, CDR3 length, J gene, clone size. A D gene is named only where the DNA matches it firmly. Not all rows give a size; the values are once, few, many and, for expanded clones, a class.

TGTGCCAGCAGCCTAGAACGACCGGGACAGGGTAGTAGGCAGTACTTC CASSLERPGQGSRQYF TRBV27 TRBD1 16 TRBJ2-7 few
TGTGCCAGCAGTGAATCGGCGGTTCCAGATGGCTACACCTTC CASSESAVPDGYTF TRBV2 - 14 TRBJ1-2 once
TGTGCCAGCAGCTTAGCACAGGGGCGGGATGGCTACACCTTC CASSLAQGRDGYTF TRBV7-2 TRBD1 14 TRBJ1-2 -
TGTGCCAGTAGTCCGGCCGACAGGGACGAGCAGTACTTC CASSPADRDEQYF TRBV19 TRBD1 13 TRBJ2-7 -
TGTGCCAGCAGCCAAGTCTTCGGTTTCGGGGGAAACACAGATACGCAGTATTTT CASSQVFGFGGNTDTQYF TRBV3-1/TRBV3-2 - 18 TRBJ2-3 -
TGTGCCAGCAGTTTGAGGCTGACTAGCACAGATACGCAGTATTTT CASSLRLTSTDTQYF TRBV27 - 15 TRBJ2-3 -
TGTGCCAGCTCACAAGAGATCGGGAGCACAGATACGCAGTATTTT CASSQEIGSTDTQYF TRBV18 - 15 TRBJ2-3 -
TGCGCCAGCAGCGCGTCAGGGGGCGGCTATGGCTACACCTTC CASSASGGGYGYTF TRBV5-1 TRBD1 14 TRBJ1-2 -
TGTGCCAGCAGCGCGTCCCCTACTCTCTACAATGAGCAGTTCTTC CASSASPTLYNEQFF TRBV9 - 15 TRBJ2-1 -
TGTGCCAGCAGCCCCCGGGGTGAGAACACTGAAGCTTTCTTT CASSPRGENTEAFF TRBV6-6 - 14 TRBJ1-1 -
TGTGCCACCAGCAAACCCTCTTCGACAGCGATCTCTGGGGCCAACGTCCTGACTTTC CATSKPSSTAISGANVLTF TRBV15 - 19 TRBJ2-6 once
TGCGCCAGCAGCTTGGAAGGGGGTAACTATGGCTACACCTTC CASSLEGGNYGYTF TRBV5-1 - 14 TRBJ1-2 -
TGTGCCAGCAGTGAGGGGACTAGCGGGCTCAATGAGCAGTTCTTC CASSEGTSGLNEQFF TRBV27 TRBD2 15 TRBJ2-1 -
TGTGCCAGCAGGGTAGCCGGGACAGACTATTCACCCCTCCACTTT CASRVAGTDYSPLHF TRBV6-5 TRBD1 15 TRBJ1-6 -
TGTGCCAGCAGGCTCATTGGGGGGGCAAGGTCACCCCTCCACTTT CASRLIGGARSPLHF TRBV5-4 - 15 TRBJ1-6 -
TGTGCCAGCAGTTCCCACGGGGGTTCAAGCTCCTACGAGCAGTACTTC CASSSHGGSSSYEQYF TRBV27 - 16 TRBJ2-7 few
TGTGCCAGCAGTCCTGGGGGGGTTAGAACTCGAGGCTACACCTTC CASSPGGVRTRGYTF TRBV28 - 15 TRBJ1-2 once
TGTGCCAGCAGCTTAGTATGGAGGGAGATGGATGGCTACACCTTC CASSLVWREMDGYTF TRBV7-2 - 15 TRBJ1-2 -
TGTGCCAGCTCACCACCGTCGGCGGGAGTATTTGATACGCAGTATTTT CASSPPSAGVFDTQYF TRBV18 TRBD2 16 TRBJ2-3 once
TGTGCCAGCAGCGGACTAACAGGGGGCACCGGGGAGCTGTTTTTT CASSGLTGGTGELFF TRBV5-6 TRBD1 15 TRBJ2-2 -
TGTGCCAGCAGCGTAGAGAGCGGCGGGGGGGAGACCCAGTACTTC CASSVESGGGETQYF TRBV9 TRBD2 15 TRBJ2-5 -
TGTGCCAGTAGTACCCGGGGGGGGGAGCTGTTTTTT CASSTRGGELFF TRBV19 - 12 TRBJ2-2 -
TGTGCCAGCAGTTACTCACCAGGGGGCAATGGCTACACCTTC CASSYSPGGNGYTF TRBV6-5 TRBD1 14 TRBJ1-2 few
TGTGCCAGCAGTTCCGAGCGGGGGACCTACGAGCAGTACTTC CASSSERGTYEQYF TRBV7-2 TRBD2 14 TRBJ2-7 -
TGTGCCAGCAGCTTTGGGTGGGACAGGTCGTCAGCGGGAGCTTTCTTT CASSFGWDRSSAGAFF TRBV5-4 TRBD1 16 TRBJ1-1 -
TGTGCCAGCAGCTATCCCGCAGGGACTACGGACACTGAAGCTTTCTTT CASSYPAGTTDTEAFF TRBV7-9 - 16 TRBJ1-1 once
TGCGCCAGCAGCTTGGGGTCCGCCCGAAGGGGGGAGCAGTTCTTC CASSLGSARRGEQFF TRBV5-1 - 15 TRBJ2-1 -
TGTGCCAGCAGCCGCCAAACCGGGAGTGGCACAGATACGCAGTATTTT CASSRQTGSGTDTQYF TRBV3-1/TRBV3-2 - 16 TRBJ2-3 -
TGCAGCGTTGTCTTGTCAGGGGAAGGCTACACCTTC CSVVLSGEGYTF TRBV29-1 - 12 TRBJ1-2 few
TGCAGTGCCTCCCGTAATGAGCAGTTCTTC CSASRNEQFF TRBV20-1 - 10 TRBJ2-1 -
TGTGCCAGCAGCTTGGGGGACAGGGTCCGTCAGCCCCAGCATTTT CASSLGDRVRQPQHF TRBV5-5 TRBD1 15 TRBJ1-5 medium-sized
TGTGCCAGCAGGAGGGTAGCGGGGGGTGAGGACTTC CASRRVAGGEDF TRBV6-5 TRBD2 12 TRBJ2-7 -
TGTGCCAGCAGCTTAAGCTTCATAGGCACAGATACGCAGTATTTT CASSLSFIGTDTQYF TRBV7-2 - 15 TRBJ2-3 -
TGTGCCATCGGTGATGACATAGACAATGAGCAGTTCTTC CAIGDDIDNEQFF TRBV10-3 - 13 TRBJ2-1 -
TGTGCCAGCAGCCATGCAGACAGGGGAAGGAGGCTGGGACCTGAAGCTTTCTTT CASSHADRGRRLGPEAFF TRBV4-2 TRBD1 18 TRBJ1-1 -
TGTGCCAGCAGCTTCCTAGCCAACACCGGGGAGCTGTTTTTT CASSFLANTGELFF TRBV11-2 - 14 TRBJ2-2 -
TGTGCCAGCAGGCCTCCGACAGGTTCTAATGAAAAACTGTTTTTT CASRPPTGSNEKLFF TRBV6-6 - 15 TRBJ1-4 -
TGTGCCAGCAGCTTAGTACTAGCGGCGACGGGCACCGGGGAGCTGTTTTTT CASSLVLAATGTGELFF TRBV7-8 TRBD2 17 TRBJ2-2 -
TGTGCCTGGAGTGTTCTCTGGGGCCCAGAGCCCACAGATACGCAGTATTTT CAWSVLWGPEPTDTQYF TRBV30 - 17 TRBJ2-3 few
TGTGCCAGCGATAGCGGGGCGGCAAAAAGCTCCTACAATGAGCAGTTCTTC CASDSGAAKSSYNEQFF TRBV5-4 TRBD2 17 TRBJ2-1 -
TGTGCCAGCAGTTCGGTCCTCCTCGAGTCGGGAAACACCATATATTTT CASSSVLLESGNTIYF TRBV7-9 - 16 TRBJ1-3 -
TGTGCCAGCAGCCCACTTCAGTCGGGACAGGGGAAATACACTGAAGCTTTCTTT CASSPLQSGQGKYTEAFF TRBV6-2/TRBV6-3 TRBD1 18 TRBJ1-1 -
TGTGCCAGCATCCCACTTGCAGGTTCCTACGAGCAGTACTTC CASIPLAGSYEQYF TRBV6-5 - 14 TRBJ2-7 -
TGTGCCATCGGAGGTCAGGGGGCAGATACGCAGTATTTT CAIGGQGADTQYF TRBV10-3 TRBD1 13 TRBJ2-3 -
TGTGCCAGCAGTGACCGGGACAGGGGGGACACCGGGGAGCTGTTTTTT CASSDRDRGDTGELFF TRBV6-2/TRBV6-3 TRBD1 16 TRBJ2-2 -
TGTGCCAGCAGCGGACAGATGAACACTGAAGCTTTCTTT CASSGQMNTEAFF TRBV12-3/TRBV12-4 - 13 TRBJ1-1 -
TGTGCCAGCAGCCAAGCCCCCGGGACTAGTAGAGGTATTCAGTACTTC CASSQAPGTSRGIQYF TRBV3-1/TRBV3-2 TRBD2 16 TRBJ2-4 -
TGTGCCAGCAGCTTAGGGGGAGGCAACTATGGCTACACCTTC CASSLGGGNYGYTF TRBV7-2 - 14 TRBJ1-2 -
TGTGCCAGCAGTTACCCAACCGCAACTAGCGGGAGAATTAATGAGCAGTTCTTC CASSYPTATSGRINEQFF TRBV6-2/TRBV6-3 TRBD2 18 TRBJ2-1 -
TGTGCCAGTACCCCAGGGACAGACCGAGGCTCGGCCCAGCATTTT CASTPGTDRGSAQHF TRBV19 TRBD1 15 TRBJ1-5 -
TGTGCCAGCAGCTTAGGGAGACAGGGGGCTGTCATGAACACTGAAGCTTTCTTT CASSLGRQGAVMNTEAFF TRBV7-8 TRBD1 18 TRBJ1-1 -
TGTGCCAGCAAACAGGGGGGTAGCAATCAGCCCCAGCATTTT CASKQGGSNQPQHF TRBV21-1 - 14 TRBJ1-5 -
TGTGCCAGCAGTCTTATAAAAGAGACCCAGTACTTC CASSLIKETQYF TRBV28 - 12 TRBJ2-5 once
TGTGCCAGCAGCATTATTCGGGGGAGTCAGCCCCAGCATTTT CASSIIRGSQPQHF TRBV7-8 - 14 TRBJ1-5 -
TGTGCCAGCACTAAGACAGGGGGGTACGAGCAGTACTTC CASTKTGGYEQYF TRBV6-5 TRBD1 13 TRBJ2-7 -
TGTGCCAGCTCACCACCGGGACTTGAGCAGTTCTTC CASSPPGLEQFF TRBV18 - 12 TRBJ2-1 -
TGCGCCAGCAGCCAATTGACAGGGGGCGTCACCGGGGAGCTGTTTTTT CASSQLTGGVTGELFF TRBV5-1 TRBD1 16 TRBJ2-2 -
TGTGCCAGCAGCTCCGGACAGGTTTGGGCGGAGACCCAGTACTTC CASSSGQVWAETQYF TRBV7-6 TRBD1 15 TRBJ2-5 -